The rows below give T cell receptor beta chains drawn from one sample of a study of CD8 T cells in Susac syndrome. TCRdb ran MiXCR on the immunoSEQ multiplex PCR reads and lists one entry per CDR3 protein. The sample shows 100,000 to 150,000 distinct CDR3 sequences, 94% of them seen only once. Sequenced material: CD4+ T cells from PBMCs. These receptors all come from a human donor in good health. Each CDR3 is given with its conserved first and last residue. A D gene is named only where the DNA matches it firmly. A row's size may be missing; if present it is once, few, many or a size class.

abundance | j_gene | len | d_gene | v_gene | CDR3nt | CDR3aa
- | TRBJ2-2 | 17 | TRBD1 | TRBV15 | TGTGCCACCAGCAGTGGAGAGACAGGGGGTAACACCGGGGAGCTGTTTTTT | CATSSGETGGNTGELFF
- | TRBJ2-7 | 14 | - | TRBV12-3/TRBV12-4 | TGTGCCAGCAGTTTAGAGGAAGCTACCTACGAGCAGTACTTC | CASSLEEATYEQYF
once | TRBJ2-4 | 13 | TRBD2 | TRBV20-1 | TGCAGTGCCAGCTCCCTAGCGGAAAACATTCAGTACTTC | CSASSLAENIQYF
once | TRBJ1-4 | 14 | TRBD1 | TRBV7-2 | TGTGCCAGCAGACCCGGGACAGGGGGTGAAAAACTGTTTTTT | CASRPGTGGEKLFF
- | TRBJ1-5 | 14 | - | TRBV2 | TGTGCCAGCAGTGACAGGACCGCGTCTCAGCCCCAGCATTTT | CASSDRTASQPQHF
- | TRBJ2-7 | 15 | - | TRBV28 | TGTGCCAGCAGTTTTGGTGGGGCAAACCCCTACGAGCAGTACTTC | CASSFGGANPYEQYF
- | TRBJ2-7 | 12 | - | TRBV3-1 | TGTGCCAGCAGCCAGACTACAGTCGCGTCGTACTTC | CASSQTTVASYF
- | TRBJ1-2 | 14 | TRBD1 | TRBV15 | TGTGCCACCAGGGGGCTCGGGACAGGGTATGGCTACACCTTC | CATRGLGTGYGYTF
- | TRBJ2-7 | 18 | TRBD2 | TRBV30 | TGTGCCTGGAGTGTATGGCTAGCGGGACCAGCAACTTCCTACGAGCAGTACTTC | CAWSVWLAGPATSYEQYF
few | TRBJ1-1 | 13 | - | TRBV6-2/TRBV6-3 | TGTGCCAGCAGTTCCCTGGAGAACACTGAAGCTTTCTTT | CASSSLENTEAFF
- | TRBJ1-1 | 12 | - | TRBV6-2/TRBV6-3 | TGTGCCAGCAGTTACAAGGACAGCGAAGCTTTCTTT | CASSYKDSEAFF
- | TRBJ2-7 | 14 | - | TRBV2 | TGTGCCAGCACTTCGCAGGGAGCCACCTACGAGCAGTACTTC | CASTSQGATYEQYF
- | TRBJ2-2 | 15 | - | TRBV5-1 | TGCGCCAGCAGCGACCGGGCCGTGAACACCGGGGAGCTGTTTTTT | CASSDRAVNTGELFF
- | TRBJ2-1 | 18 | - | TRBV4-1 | TGCGCCAGCAGCCAAGATAGCCGGCGGAAGAGCTCCTACAATGAGCAGTTCTTC | CASSQDSRRKSSYNEQFF
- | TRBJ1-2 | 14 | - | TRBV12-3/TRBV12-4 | TGTGCCAGCAGTTTAGGAGTGGGGGACCTTGGCTACACCTTC | CASSLGVGDLGYTF
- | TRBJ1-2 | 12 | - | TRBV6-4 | TGTGCCAGCGGAAATGAAGCCGGTGGCTACACCTTC | CASGNEAGGYTF
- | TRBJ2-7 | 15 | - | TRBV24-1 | TGTGCCACCAGTGGGGGAGCCTATCCCCCAGATGAGCAGTACTTC | CATSGGAYPPDEQYF
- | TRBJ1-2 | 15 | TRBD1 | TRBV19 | TGTGCCAGTAGAAACAGGGGCGCATCTAACTATGGCTACACCTTC | CASRNRGASNYGYTF
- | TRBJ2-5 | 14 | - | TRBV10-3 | TGTGCCATCAGTGGCTCAGAGACCCAAGAGACCCAGTACTTC | CAISGSETQETQYF
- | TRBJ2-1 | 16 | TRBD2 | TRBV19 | TGTGCCAGTAGTCCCGGGACTAGCGGGGGCTACAATGAGCAGTTCTTC | CASSPGTSGGYNEQFF
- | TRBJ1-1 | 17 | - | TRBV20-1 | TGCAGTGCTGCCCCGGGTTTGCGAAGCTTATTTAACACTGAAGCTTTCTTT | CSAAPGLRSLFNTEAFF
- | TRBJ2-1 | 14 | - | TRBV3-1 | TGTGCCAGCAGCCAAGGGGGGTCCTACAATGAGCAGTTCTTC | CASSQGGSYNEQFF
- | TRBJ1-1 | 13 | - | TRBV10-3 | TGTGCCAGTGGGGGCAGCCTCAACACTGAAGCTTTCTTT | CASGGSLNTEAFF
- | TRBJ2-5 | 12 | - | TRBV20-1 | TGCAGTGCTCCCGACAGATTGGAGACCCAGTACTTC | CSAPDRLETQYF
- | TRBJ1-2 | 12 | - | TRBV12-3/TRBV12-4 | TGTGCCACCATCGACCGGTTCTATGGCTACACCTTC | CATIDRFYGYTF
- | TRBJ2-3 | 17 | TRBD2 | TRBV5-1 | TGCGCCAGCAGCTTGGAAACTAGCGGGAGGGCCGGAGATACGCAGTATTTT | CASSLETSGRAGDTQYF
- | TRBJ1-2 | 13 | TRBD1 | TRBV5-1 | TGCGCCAGCAGCATGGACAGGGAGAATGGCTACACCTTC | CASSMDRENGYTF
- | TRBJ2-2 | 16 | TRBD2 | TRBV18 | TGTGCCAGCTCACTAGGACTAGCGGGAGCAACCGGGGAGCTGTTTTTT | CASSLGLAGATGELFF
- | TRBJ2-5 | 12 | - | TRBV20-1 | TGCAGTGCTAGAGATCTTCTGGAGACCCAGTACTTC | CSARDLLETQYF
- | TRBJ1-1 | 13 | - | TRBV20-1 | TGCAGTGCTAGAGTTGACCCGGAGACTGAAGCTTTCTTT | CSARVDPETEAFF
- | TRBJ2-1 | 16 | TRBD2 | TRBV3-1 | TGTGCCAGCAGCCTCGGACTAGCGGGAGGTAACGATGAGCAGTTCTTC | CASSLGLAGGNDEQFF
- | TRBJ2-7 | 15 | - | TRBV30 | TGTGCCTGGAGTGTAGGACCCTCGATCTCCTACGAGCAGTACTTC | CAWSVGPSISYEQYF
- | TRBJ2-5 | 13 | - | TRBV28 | TGTGCCAGCAGTTTCGGTCCCCAGGAGACCCAGTACTTC | CASSFGPQETQYF
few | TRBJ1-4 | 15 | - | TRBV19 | TGTGCCAGTAGTCGACAGCCTGGCACTAATGAAAAACTGTTTTTT | CASSRQPGTNEKLFF
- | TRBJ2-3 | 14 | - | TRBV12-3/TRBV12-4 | TGTGCCAGCAGTTCCGCGGTTAGCACAGATACGCAGTATTTT | CASSSAVSTDTQYF
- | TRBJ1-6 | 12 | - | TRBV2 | TGTGCCAGCAGCGGGAATAATTCACCCCTCCACTTT | CASSGNNSPLHF
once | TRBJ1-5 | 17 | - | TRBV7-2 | TGTGCCAGCAGCCGTGACACGGGGGCGGGTGGCAATCAGCCCCAGCATTTT | CASSRDTGAGGNQPQHF